This T cell receptor beta chain was captured by sequencing in a study of shared clonotypes between healthy human individuals. Whole-study findings and limits: Tissue TCR repertoires likely differ from these blood-only repertoires.

Replicate sorted-subset PCRs were loaded with 150 to 250 ng DNA, 30,000 or so T cell genomes. Profiling relied on immunoSEQ multiplex PCR, and the TCRdb table lists in-frame clones only, not all of them. The table lists a few million clones, approximately 95% of them singletons. This clone appeared a single time. Antigen: not known. CD4+ cells yielded CD45RA+ naive and CD45RA-negative memory subsets. The CDR3 contains 12 residues. Trimming removed 11 bases at V and 7 bases at J, with 14 bases between. Germline V gene sequence: CDR1 LNHDA, CDR2 SQIVND (reference sequence). The sample taken for sequencing was naive CD4+ T cells sorted from blood. The subset: CD45RA+ positively selected. The chain couples TRBV19 to TRBJ1-4, with D tentatively TRBD1 (5 bases). The receptor comes from a man younger than 35 in good health. CDR3 sequence reads: CARGLGGEKLFF. CDR3 sequence (DNA): TGTGCCCGGGGCCTGGGGGGTGAAAAACTGTTTTTT.